This is a list of T cell receptor beta chains from one sample in a study of graft-versus-host responses after intestinal transplantation. Some clones are missing from TCRdb's copy, which holds only in-frame ones; the method was immunoSEQ multiplex PCR. The table lists about 100,000 clones, about 90% of them singletons. Their antigen targets remain unknown. The sample was unstimulated CD4+ T cells sorted from spleen or lymph node cells, taken before transplant. The receptor source for this set is a human donor who was the organ donor for an intestinal transplant. CDR3s include the opening cysteine and the closing phenylalanine or tryptophan. A D gene is named only where the DNA matches it firmly. Size tells how often a clone was seen (once, few, many) or the class of an expanded clone, and some rows leave it out.

v_gene	d_gene	j_gene	abundance	CDR3nt	CDR3aa
TRBV19	-	TRBJ1-5	-	TGTGCCAGTAGCAAGGACAACATTGGTCAGCCCCAGCATTTT	CASSKDNIGQPQHF
TRBV7-2	TRBD2	TRBJ2-7	-	TGTGCCAGCAGGCGAGCGGGAAACGAGCAGTACTTC	CASRRAGNEQYF
TRBV5-1	TRBD2	TRBJ2-3	-	TGCGCCAGCAGCGGGAGACTAGCGGGGGAGATCCCCGCTAGCACAGATACGCAGTATTTT	CASSGRLAGEIPASTDTQYF
TRBV6-1	TRBD1	TRBJ1-2	-	TGTGCCAGCAGTGAGCGGACAGGGGGAATAGGGGGCTACACCTTC	CASSERTGGIGGYTF
TRBV9	-	TRBJ2-3	-	TGTGCCAGCAGCGTAGAGGGGGGGGGACGTACGCAGTATTTT	CASSVEGGGRTQYF
TRBV19	-	TRBJ2-7	-	TGTGCCAGTAGTACGCCAGGTCCTGATACCTACGAGCAGTACTTC	CASSTPGPDTYEQYF
TRBV4-1	-	TRBJ1-1	-	TGCGCCAGCAGCCCTTTAGGAACAGGGCAGAACACTGAAGCTTTCTTT	CASSPLGTGQNTEAFF
TRBV27	-	TRBJ2-7	-	TGTGCCAGCAGTCGCCCAGGGTCCCGCGAGCAGTACTTC	CASSRPGSREQYF
TRBV28	-	TRBJ2-5	-	TGTGCCAGCAGTTGGGGGTACCAAGAGACCCAGTACTTC	CASSWGYQETQYF
TRBV5-1	-	TRBJ1-1	-	TGCGCCAGCAGCTACGGGACCGCACAGACGAACACTGAAGCTTTCTTT	CASSYGTAQTNTEAFF
TRBV11-2	TRBD1	TRBJ2-7	-	TGTGCCAGCAGCCCCGGGACAGGGGCGGGCGAGCAGTACTTC	CASSPGTGAGEQYF
TRBV30	-	TRBJ2-5	-	TGTGCCTGGGGCGCGGGGCTTCAAGAGACCCAGTACTTC	CAWGAGLQETQYF
TRBV6-1	TRBD1	TRBJ1-1	-	TGTGCCAGCACCAGGGGGCGGGCGACTGAAGCTTTCTTT	CASTRGRATEAFF
TRBV6-5	-	TRBJ1-6	-	TGTGCCAGCAGCCTTGACAGGATAAATTCACCCCTCCACTTT	CASSLDRINSPLHF
TRBV18	TRBD1	TRBJ1-1	once	TGTGCCAGCTCGGGACAGGGGAACACTGAAGCTTTCTTT	CASSGQGNTEAFF
TRBV11-2	-	TRBJ2-1	-	TGTGCCAGCAGCTCCGCCCTTCTCTCCTACAATGAGCAGTTCTTC	CASSSALLSYNEQFF
TRBV7-9	-	TRBJ1-5	-	TGTGCCAGCAGCCCTCTGCGGGGACGAGATCAGCCCCAGCATTTT	CASSPLRGRDQPQHF
TRBV7-2	TRBD1	TRBJ1-5	-	TGTGCCAGCAGGGACAGGGCGAGCAATCAGCCCCAGCATTTT	CASRDRASNQPQHF
TRBV18	TRBD1	TRBJ2-1	-	TGTGCCAGCTCATTCGGACAGGAGAATCGCGGTGAGCAGTTCTTC	CASSFGQENRGEQFF
TRBV6-5	-	TRBJ2-7	once	TGTGCCAGTTCAGGGTTGGGGGAGCAGTACTTC	CASSGLGEQYF
TRBV6-1	-	TRBJ1-2	-	TGTGCCAGCCTTCCGTCAAACTATGGCTACACCTTC	CASLPSNYGYTF
TRBV11-3	-	TRBJ1-1	-	TGTGCCAGCAGCTTAGATGTTGACACTGAAGCTTTCTTT	CASSLDVDTEAFF
TRBV10-3	-	TRBJ1-2	-	TGTGCCATCAGTTTGGACAGCTATGGCTACACCTTC	CAISLDSYGYTF
TRBV30	-	TRBJ1-3	-	TGTGCCTGGAGGGGTGGGAGCTCTGGAAACACCATATATTTT	CAWRGGSSGNTIYF
TRBV28	-	TRBJ2-1	-	TGTGCCAGCAGCTACAATGAGCAGTTCTTC	CASSYNEQFF
TRBV7-8	-	TRBJ1-6	-	TGTGCCAGCAGCTTAGGGTTTTATAATTCACCCCTCCACTTT	CASSLGFYNSPLHF
TRBV14	TRBD2	TRBJ2-2	few	TGTGCCAGCAGCCAAGCGGGTCTTCGGGGAGGGCGCACCGGGGAGCTGTTTTTT	CASSQAGLRGGRTGELFF
TRBV19	TRBD1	TRBJ1-5	-	TGTGCCAGTAGTATGACCGGGACAGGGATGGGGGCACGGCAGCCCCAGCATTTT	CASSMTGTGMGARQPQHF
TRBV28	-	TRBJ1-1	-	TGTGCCAGCAGGGGGCCTGAAGCTTTCTTT	CASRGPEAFF
TRBV5-1	-	TRBJ1-6	once	TGCGCCAGCAGCCCTTTTGCACAGGGAAGCTCACCCCTCCACTTT	CASSPFAQGSSPLHF
TRBV5-4	TRBD1	TRBJ2-2	few	TGTGCCAGCAGCCAGATAGGACAGGTCTATGACTTAACCGGGGAGCTGTTTTTT	CASSQIGQVYDLTGELFF
TRBV5-5	-	TRBJ2-7	-	TGTGCCAGCAGCTTACGGGGGCCCAGCTCCTACGAGCAGTACTTC	CASSLRGPSSYEQYF
TRBV30	TRBD2	TRBJ2-7	-	TGTGCCTGGAGTCCGGGACTAGCCTACGAGCAGTACTTC	CAWSPGLAYEQYF
TRBV28	-	TRBJ1-1	-	TGTGCCAGCAGTTTCCTGCCATGGCGCACGAACACTGAAGCTTTCTTT	CASSFLPWRTNTEAFF
TRBV19	TRBD2	TRBJ2-3	-	TGTGCCAGTAGTGGAAGTCTAGCGGTGTATACAGATACGCAGTATTTT	CASSGSLAVYTDTQYF
TRBV20-1	-	TRBJ2-7	-	TGCGGGAAAACAGGGGAGCAGTACTTC	CGKTGEQYF
TRBV28	-	TRBJ1-5	-	TGTGCCAGCAGTTTAGATGGGGGTTATCAGCCCCAGCATTTT	CASSLDGGYQPQHF
TRBV7-8	-	TRBJ1-4	-	TGTGCCAGCAGCTTAGAGGCAGCAACTAATGAAAAACTGTTTTTT	CASSLEAATNEKLFF